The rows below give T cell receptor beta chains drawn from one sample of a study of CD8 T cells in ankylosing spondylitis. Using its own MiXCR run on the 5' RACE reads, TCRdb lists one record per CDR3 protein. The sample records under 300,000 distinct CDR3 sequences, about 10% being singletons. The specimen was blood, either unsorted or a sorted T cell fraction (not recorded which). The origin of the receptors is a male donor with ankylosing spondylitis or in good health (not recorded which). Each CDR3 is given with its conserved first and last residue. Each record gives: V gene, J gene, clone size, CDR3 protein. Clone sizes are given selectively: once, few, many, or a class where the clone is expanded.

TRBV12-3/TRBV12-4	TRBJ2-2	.	CASTRTAPNTGELFF
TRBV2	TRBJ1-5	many	CASRRSPGGNQPQHF
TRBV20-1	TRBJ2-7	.	CSARPPGEPYEQYF
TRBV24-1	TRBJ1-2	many	CATSDLPGPYGYTF
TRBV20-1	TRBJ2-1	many	CSALDVGNEQFF
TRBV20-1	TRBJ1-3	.	CSVPDSGNTIYF
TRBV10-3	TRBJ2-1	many	CAISGGLAGIDNEQFF
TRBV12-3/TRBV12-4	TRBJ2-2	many	CASRLTDTGELFF
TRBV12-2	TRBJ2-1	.	CASRLKGRLAMMDEQFF
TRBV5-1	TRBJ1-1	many	CASNTGGPNTEAFF
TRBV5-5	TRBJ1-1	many	CASSRDPDSEAFF
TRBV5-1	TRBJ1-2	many	CASSLARGQAYGYTF
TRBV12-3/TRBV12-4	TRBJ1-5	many	CASSSGTGLYQPQHF
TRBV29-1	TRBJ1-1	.	CSGHRGGNTEAFF
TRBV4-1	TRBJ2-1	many	CASSHSGTSGNNEQFF
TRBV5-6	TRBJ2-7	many	CASSLGLAGYYEQYF
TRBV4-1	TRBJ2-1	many	CASSQTWEQFF
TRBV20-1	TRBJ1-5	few	CSAHTGDVDQPQHF
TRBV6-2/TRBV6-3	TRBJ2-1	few	CASRKKGPDNEQFF
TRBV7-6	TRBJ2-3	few	CASSSEGPGADTQYF
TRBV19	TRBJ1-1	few	CASGGQGHTEAFF
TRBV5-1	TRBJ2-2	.	CASSLRLAGGNTGELFF
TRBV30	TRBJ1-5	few	CAWSEGNQPQHF
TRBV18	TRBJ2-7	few	CASSPGGRPYEQYF
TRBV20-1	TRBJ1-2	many	CSANRGLGYGYTF
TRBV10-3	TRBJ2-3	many	CAISGLAGFSTDTQYF
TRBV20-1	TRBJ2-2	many	CSAMGQLGTGELFF